Sequencing of this TCR beta chain was carried out in a study of beta chain features in type 1 diabetes. Notes on the study in general: Within each of all four CD4+ subsets, Type 1 diabetes patients had TCRB CDR3s that were moderately but significantly shorter.

Between the trimmed V and J ends, which lost 3 bases and 0 bases, there was a span of 10 bases. Germline V CDR1 and CDR2: SQVTM, ANQGSEA. There are 14 residues in the CDR3. The investigators reverse transcribed all of the isolated RNA, so they sequenced expressed TCRB transcripts. Generated by immunoSEQ multiplex PCR, the TCRdb table keeps only in-frame clones and is missing some. The profile covers a few hundred thousand clones, with 24% appearing a single time and about 0.011% taken by the ten largest. This clone has only a few counts. Its antigen is unidentified. The sample holds other DNA sequences that translate to the same CDR3.

This clonotype was sampled from a young woman with type 1 diabetes. Input material: naive CD4+ T cells from blood. V and J are TRBV29-1 and TRBJ2-3, with a tentative D call TRBD2 (6 bases). CDR3 sequence: CSVDFGTSTDTQYF. The CDR3 nucleotides read TGCAGCGTTGACTTCGGGACTAGCACAGATACGCAGTATTTT.